The present entry profiles one T cell receptor (beta chain) with its context. Primed by a sample-barcoded 5' primer and a J-beta primer mix, a second PCR proceeded for about 6 to 12 cycles. Using its own MiXCR run on the 5' RACE reads, TCRdb lists one record per CDR3 protein. The sample shows around 820,000 distinct CDR3 sequences, 20% to 30% of them seen only once. The V gene lost 4 bases and the J gene lost 1 base, with 22 bases spanning the gap. Germline V lookup: CDR1 SGHDN, CDR2 FVKESK. CDR3 length: 18 amino acids. The sample is drawn from a study of blood T cells in healthy people across ages. The sample was also linked to a second study, of T cells of mothers and their children.

The genes are TRBV14 and TRBJ1-1, with a weak D call TRBD1 (5 bases). Sequencing was performed on blood. The TCR originated in a boy aged 10-17 years in good health. CDR3 coding DNA: TGTGCCAGCAGCCGTAGCCGGGGGACCGGATGGGGGAACACTGAAGCTTTCTTT. Translated: CASSRSRGTGWGNTEAFF.